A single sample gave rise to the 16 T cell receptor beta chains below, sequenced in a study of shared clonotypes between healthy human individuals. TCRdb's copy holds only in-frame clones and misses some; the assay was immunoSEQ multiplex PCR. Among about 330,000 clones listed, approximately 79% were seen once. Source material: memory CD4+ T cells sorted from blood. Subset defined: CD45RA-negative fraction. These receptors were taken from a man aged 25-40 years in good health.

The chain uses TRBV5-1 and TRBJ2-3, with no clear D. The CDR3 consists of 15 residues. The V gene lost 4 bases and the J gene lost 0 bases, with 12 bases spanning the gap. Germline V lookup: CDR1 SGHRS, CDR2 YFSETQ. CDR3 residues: CASSPTESSTDTQYF. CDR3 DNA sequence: TGCGCCAGCAGCCCAACCGAGTCTAGCACAGATACGCAGTATTTT.

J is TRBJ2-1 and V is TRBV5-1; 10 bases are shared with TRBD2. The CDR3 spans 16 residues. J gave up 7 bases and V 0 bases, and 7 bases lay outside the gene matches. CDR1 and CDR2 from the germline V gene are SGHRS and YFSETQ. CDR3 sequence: CASSLGSGRAGNEQFF. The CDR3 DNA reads TGCGCCAGCAGCTTGGGGAGCGGGAGGGCCGGAAATGAGCAGTTCTTC.

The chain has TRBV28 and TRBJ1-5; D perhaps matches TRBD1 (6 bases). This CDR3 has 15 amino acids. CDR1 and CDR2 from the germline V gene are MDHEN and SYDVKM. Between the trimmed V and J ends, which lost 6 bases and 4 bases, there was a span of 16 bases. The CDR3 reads CASRLGGGDNQPQHF. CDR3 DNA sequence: TGTGCCAGCAGGCTAGGGGGGGGCGATAATCAGCCCCAGCATTTT.

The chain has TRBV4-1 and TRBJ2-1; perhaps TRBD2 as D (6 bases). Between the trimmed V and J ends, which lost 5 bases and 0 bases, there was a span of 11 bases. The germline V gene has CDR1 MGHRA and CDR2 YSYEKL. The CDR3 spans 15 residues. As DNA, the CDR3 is TGCGCCAGCAGCGTAGCGGAGAGCTCCTACAATGAGCAGTTCTTC. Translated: CASSVAESSYNEQFF.

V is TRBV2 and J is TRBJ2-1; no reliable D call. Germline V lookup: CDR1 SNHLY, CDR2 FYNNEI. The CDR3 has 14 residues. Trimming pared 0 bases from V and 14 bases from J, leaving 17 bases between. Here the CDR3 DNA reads TGTGCCAGCAGTGAAGCGCTTCCGGCTAGTTCGGAGTTCTTC. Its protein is CASSEALPASSEFF.

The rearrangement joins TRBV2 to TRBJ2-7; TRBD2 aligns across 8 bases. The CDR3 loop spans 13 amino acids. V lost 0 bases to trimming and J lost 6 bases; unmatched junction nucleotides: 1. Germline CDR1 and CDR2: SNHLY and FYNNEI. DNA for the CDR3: TGTGCCAGCAGTGAAGCGGCGGGGGGCGAGCAGTACTTC. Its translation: CASSEAAGGEQYF. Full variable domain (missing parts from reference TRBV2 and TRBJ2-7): EPEVTQTPSHQVTQMGQEVILRCVPISNHLYFYWYRQILGQKVEFLVSFYNNEISEKSEIFDDQFSVERPDGSNFTLKIRSTKLEDSAMYFCASSEAAGGEQYFGPGTRLTVT.

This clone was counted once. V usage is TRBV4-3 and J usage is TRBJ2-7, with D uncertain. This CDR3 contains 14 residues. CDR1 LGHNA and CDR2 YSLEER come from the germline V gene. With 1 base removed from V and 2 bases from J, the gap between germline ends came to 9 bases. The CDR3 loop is CASSQGSVAYEQYF. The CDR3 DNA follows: TGCGCCAGCAGCCAAGGAAGCGTCGCCTACGAGCAGTACTTC.

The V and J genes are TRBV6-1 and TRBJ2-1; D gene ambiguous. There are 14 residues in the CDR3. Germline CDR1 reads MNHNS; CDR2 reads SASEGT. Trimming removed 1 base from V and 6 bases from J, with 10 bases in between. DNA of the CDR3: TGTGCCAGCAGTGAAGGAGTAGTAAGCAATGAGCAGTTCTTC. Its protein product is CASSEGVVSNEQFF.

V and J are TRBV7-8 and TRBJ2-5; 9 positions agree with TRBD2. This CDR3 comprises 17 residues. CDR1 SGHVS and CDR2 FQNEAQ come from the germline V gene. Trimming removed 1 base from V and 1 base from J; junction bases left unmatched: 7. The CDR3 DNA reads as TGTGCCAGCAGCTTAGGGGTTGGCGGGAGGGGCCAAGAGACCCAGTACTTC. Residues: CASSLGVGGRGQETQYF.

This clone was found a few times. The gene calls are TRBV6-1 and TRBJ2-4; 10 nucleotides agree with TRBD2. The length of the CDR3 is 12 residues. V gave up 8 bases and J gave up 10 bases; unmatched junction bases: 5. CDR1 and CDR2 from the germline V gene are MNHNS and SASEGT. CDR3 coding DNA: TGTGCCAGCGGAAGCGGGAGGGGAATTCAGTACTTC. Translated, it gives CASGSGRGIQYF.

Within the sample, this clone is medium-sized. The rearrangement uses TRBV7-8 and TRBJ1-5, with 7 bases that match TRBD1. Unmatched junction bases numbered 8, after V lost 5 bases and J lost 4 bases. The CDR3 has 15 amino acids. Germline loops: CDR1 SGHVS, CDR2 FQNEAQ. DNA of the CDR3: TGTGCCAGCAGCCCGAGGGACAGACCGAATCAGCCCCAGCATTTT. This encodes CASSPRDRPNQPQHF.

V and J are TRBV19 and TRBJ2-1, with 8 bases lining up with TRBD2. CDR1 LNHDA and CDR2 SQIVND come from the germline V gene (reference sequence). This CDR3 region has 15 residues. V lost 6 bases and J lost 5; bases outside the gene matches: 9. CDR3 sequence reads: CASSTGGSPNNEQFF. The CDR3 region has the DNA TGTGCCAGTAGCACGGGGGGGAGCCCTAACAATGAGCAGTTCTTC.

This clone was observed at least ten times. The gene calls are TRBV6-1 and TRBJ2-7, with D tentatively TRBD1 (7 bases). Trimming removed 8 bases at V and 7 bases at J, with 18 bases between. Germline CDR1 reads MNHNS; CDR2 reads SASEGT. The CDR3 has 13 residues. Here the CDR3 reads CASGPGQTREQYF. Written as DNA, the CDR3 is TGTGCCAGCGGACCGGGACAGACTAGAGAGCAGTACTTC.

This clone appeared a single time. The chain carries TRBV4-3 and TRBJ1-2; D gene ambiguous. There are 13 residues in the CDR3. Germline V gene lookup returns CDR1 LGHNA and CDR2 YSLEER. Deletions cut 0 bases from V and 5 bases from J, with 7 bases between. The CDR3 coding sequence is TGCGCCAGCAGCCAAGATCATACTTATGGCTACACCTTC. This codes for CASSQDHTYGYTF.

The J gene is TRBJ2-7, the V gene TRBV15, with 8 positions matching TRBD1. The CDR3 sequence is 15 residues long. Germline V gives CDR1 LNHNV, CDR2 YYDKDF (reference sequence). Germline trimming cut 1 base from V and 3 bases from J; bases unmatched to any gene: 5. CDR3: CATSRAQGALYEQYF. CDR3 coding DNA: TGTGCCACCAGCAGAGCCCAGGGGGCCCTCTACGAGCAGTACTTC.

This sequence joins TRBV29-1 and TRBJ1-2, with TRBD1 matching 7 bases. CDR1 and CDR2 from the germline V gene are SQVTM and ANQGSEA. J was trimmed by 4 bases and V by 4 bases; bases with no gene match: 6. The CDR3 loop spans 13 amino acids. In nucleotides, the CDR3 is TGCAGCGTTGGACAGGGACCGCTCTATGGCTACACCTTC. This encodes CSVGQGPLYGYTF.